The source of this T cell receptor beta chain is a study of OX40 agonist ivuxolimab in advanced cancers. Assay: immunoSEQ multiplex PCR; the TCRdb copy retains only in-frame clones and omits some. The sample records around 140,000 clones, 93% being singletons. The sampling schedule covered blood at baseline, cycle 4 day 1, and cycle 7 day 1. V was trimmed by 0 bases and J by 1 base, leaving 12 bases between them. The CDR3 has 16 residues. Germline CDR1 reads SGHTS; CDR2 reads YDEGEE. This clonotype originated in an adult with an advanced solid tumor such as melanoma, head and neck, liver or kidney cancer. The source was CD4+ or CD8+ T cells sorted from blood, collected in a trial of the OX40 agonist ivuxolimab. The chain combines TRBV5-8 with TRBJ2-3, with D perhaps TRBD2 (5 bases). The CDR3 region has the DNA TGTGCCAGCAGCTTGGGCCTAGCCTCCGGCACAGATACGCAGTATTTT. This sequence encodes CASSLGLASGTDTQYF.